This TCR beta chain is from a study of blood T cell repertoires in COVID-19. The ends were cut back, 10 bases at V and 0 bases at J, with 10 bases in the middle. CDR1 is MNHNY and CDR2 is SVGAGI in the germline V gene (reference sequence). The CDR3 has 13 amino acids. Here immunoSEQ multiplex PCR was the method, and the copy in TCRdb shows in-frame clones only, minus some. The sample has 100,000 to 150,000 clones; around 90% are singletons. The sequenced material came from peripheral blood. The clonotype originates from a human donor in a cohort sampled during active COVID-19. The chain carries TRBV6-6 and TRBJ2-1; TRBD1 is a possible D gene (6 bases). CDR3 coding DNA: TGTGCCACCCACAGGGACTCCTACAATGAGCAGTTCTTC. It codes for CATHRDSYNEQFF.